Each of the 28 T cell receptor beta chains below was sequenced from the same sample in a study of blood T cell repertoires in COVID-19. Libraries were prepared by immunoSEQ multiplex PCR; TCRdb keeps only in-frame clonotypes and omits some of them. The sample yields about 120,000 clones, 88% seen once. Sequenced material: peripheral blood. The source of these receptors is a woman between 50 and 59 years old with active or convalescent COVID-19.

The chain uses TRBV28 and TRBJ1-2; D unclear. Trimming left V 4 bases short and J 7 bases short, with 7 bases between. The germline gives CDR1 MDHEN, CDR2 SYDVKM. The CDR3 is 11 residues long. The CDR3 nucleotides read TGTGCCAGCAGTTCCAGTATTGGCTACACCTTC. Translating gives CASSSSIGYTF.

V gene TRBV12-3 or TRBV12-4 combines with J gene TRBJ2-3; possibly TRBD2 for D (5 bases). Trimming removed 7 bases at V and 4 bases at J, with 9 bases between. The CDR3 consists of 12 residues. CDR3 residues: CASKLEADTQYF. The CDR3 DNA follows: TGTGCCAGCAAACTAGAGGCAGATACGCAGTATTTT.

This chain uses TRBV29-1 with TRBJ2-1; 11 positions match TRBD2. The trim removed 6 bases at V and 3 bases at J, leaving 10 bases unmatched. The V gene's germline CDR1 is SQVTM and CDR2 ANQGSEA. The CDR3 is 16 residues long. The DNA for the CDR3 is TGCAGCGTACCGGGACTAGCGGAAAACTTCTACAATGAGCAGTTCTTC. Translation gives CSVPGLAENFYNEQFF.

The V and J genes are TRBV28 and TRBJ2-3, with TRBD2 identical over 8 bases. Per the germline V gene, CDR1 is MDHEN and CDR2 is SYDVKM. Germline trimming cut 4 bases from V and 1 base from J; bases unmatched to any gene: 10. The CDR3 spans 17 residues. The CDR3 coding sequence is TGTGCCAGCAGTTCCCCCAAGAGCGGGAGTGGCACAGATACGCAGTATTTT. Its translation is CASSSPKSGSGTDTQYF.

The genes are TRBV27 and TRBJ2-5, with unresolved D. V was cut by 7 bases and J by 2 bases, with 11 bases left in between. The CDR3 is 13 amino acids. Germline V gives CDR1 MNHEY, CDR2 SMNVEV (reference sequence). The DNA of the CDR3 is TGTGCCAGCACCCGCGGCGGACAAGAGACCCAGTACTTC. The encoded protein is CASTRGGQETQYF.

The rearrangement links TRBV10-3 to TRBJ2-1, with D maybe TRBD2 (6 bases). V gave up 6 bases and J gave up 4 bases, with 13 bases separating them. The CDR3 is 14 residues long. Germline loops: CDR1 ENHRY, CDR2 SYGVKD. CDR3 protein: CAIRAGGEYNEQFF. In DNA, the CDR3 is TGTGCCATCAGAGCCGGAGGGGAATACAATGAGCAGTTCTTC.

This chain connects TRBV5-5 to TRBJ1-1; D is perhaps TRBD1 (5 bases). Per the germline V gene, CDR1 is SGHKS and CDR2 is YYEKEE (reference sequence). With 1 base removed from V and 13 bases from J, the gap between germline ends came to 14 bases. This CDR3 is 12 amino acids long. This CDR3 is CASSLLQEQNFF. Written as DNA, the CDR3 is TGTGCCAGCAGCTTGCTACAGGAACAGAATTTCTTT.

V usage is TRBV9 and J usage is TRBJ2-7, with TRBD1 matching 10 bases. The CDR3 is 15 amino acids. Germline trimming cut 4 bases from V and 4 bases from J; bases unmatched to any gene: 8. From germline, CDR1 is SGDLS and CDR2 YYNGEE. The DNA for the CDR3 is TGTGCCAGCAGCCCAGGGACAGGGGCACGATACGAGCAGTACTTC. Residues: CASSPGTGARYEQYF.

This clone was recorded once. This chain links TRBV2 with TRBJ1-5; the match to TRBD1 covers 12 bases. The CDR3 is 19 amino acids. With 4 bases clipped from V and 2 bases from J, the junction kept 12 bases outside the gene matches. Germline loops: CDR1 SNHLY, CDR2 FYNNEI. The CDR3 spells CASSGLEGTGGDGNQPQHF. Written as DNA, the CDR3 is TGTGCCAGCAGTGGGTTAGAAGGGACAGGGGGCGATGGCAATCAGCCCCAGCATTTT.

The chain couples TRBV4-3 to TRBJ2-2; 9 positions match TRBD1. In germline, CDR1 is LGHNA, CDR2 YSLEER. V shed 3 bases and J 5 bases; nucleotides not matched to a gene: 10. The CDR3 is 17 residues long. The CDR3 here is CASSQDSGTGLTGELFF. The CDR3 nucleotides read TGCGCCAGCAGCCAGGACTCCGGGACAGGGCTAACCGGGGAGCTGTTTTTT.

The chain has TRBV29-1 and TRBJ2-2; TRBD2 matches 8 bases. Germline CDR1 and CDR2: SQVTM and ANQGSEA. The CDR3 is 15 residues long. The J segment lost 4 bases and the V segment lost 4 bases, leaving 8 bases of the junction unmatched. CDR3 sequence: CSVGSSAGGTGELFF. CDR3 nucleotides: TGCAGCGTTGGGTCTTCTGCGGGGGGCACCGGGGAGCTGTTTTTT.

This clone was recorded a few times. V and J are TRBV19 and TRBJ1-2; D unresolved. The V end was cut by 5 bases, the J end by 5 bases, with 12 bases between. Per the germline V gene, CDR1 is LNHDA and CDR2 is SQIVND (reference sequence). The length of the CDR3 is 13 residues. CDR3 in amino acids: CASSLATRYGYTF. In nucleotides, the CDR3 is TGTGCCAGTAGTTTGGCGACTAGATATGGCTACACCTTC.

The chain uses TRBV6-5 and TRBJ2-2; 9 nucleotides agree with TRBD1. The V gene end was trimmed by 6 bases and the J gene end by 7 bases; junction bases not matched to a gene: 9. This CDR3 comprises 15 residues. The germline V gene encodes CDR1 MNHEY and CDR2 SVGAGI. The CDR3 sequence: CASRSPGQGHGELFF. The CDR3 region has the DNA TGTGCCAGCAGGTCCCCGGGACAGGGACACGGGGAGCTGTTTTTT.

The chain couples TRBV19 to TRBJ1-4, with D unresolved. The CDR3 is 13 residues long. CDR1 is LNHDA, CDR2 SQIVND, per germline (reference sequence). Trimming shortened V by 5 bases and J by 10 bases, and 14 bases separated the two germline ends. CDR3 amino acids: CASSAPDRGKLFF. The CDR3 DNA reads as TGTGCCAGTAGTGCCCCGGATCGGGGAAAACTGTTTTTT.

This chain joins TRBV5-5 and TRBJ1-3; a weak D match, TRBD1 (5 bases). V was clipped by 0 bases and J by 6 bases, with 16 bases between them. The CDR3 runs to 16 residues. The germline gives CDR1 SGHKS, CDR2 YYEKEE (reference sequence). The CDR3 region is CASSLDPGHPTNTIYF. The CDR3 bases are TGTGCCAGCAGCTTGGACCCAGGGCACCCAACAAACACCATATATTTT.

The chain joins TRBV7-9 to TRBJ1-2; D perhaps matches TRBD1 (6 bases). V was shortened by 6 bases and J by 8 bases, with 13 bases between the two germline ends. Germline CDR1 SEHNR, CDR2 FQNEAQ (reference sequence). CDR3 size: 12 residues. CDR3: CASRGGQPGYTF. CDR3 in DNA: TGTGCCAGCAGAGGAGGACAGCCGGGCTACACCTTC.

V and J are TRBV7-9 and TRBJ2-1; D is ambiguous. V was pared by 2 bases and J by 12 bases, with 8 bases between. Germline V gene lookup returns CDR1 SEHNR and CDR2 FQNEAQ (reference sequence). This CDR3 contains 11 residues. DNA of the CDR3: TGTGCCAGCAGCTTAATTTCCGTGCAGTTCTTC. Protein sequence: CASSLISVQFF.

The V call is TRBV14, the J call TRBJ2-1, with TRBD2 matching 11 bases. J was trimmed by 10 bases and V by 1 base; bases with no gene match: 3. This CDR3 spans 14 amino acids. Germline CDR1 is SGHDN and CDR2 is FVKESK. CDR3 sequence reads: CASSQAIAGGEQFF. Here the CDR3 DNA reads TGTGCCAGCAGCCAAGCTATAGCGGGAGGGGAGCAGTTCTTC.

V is TRBV6-2 or TRBV6-3 and J is TRBJ2-7, with D perhaps matching TRBD2 (5 bases). The germline V gene encodes CDR1 MNHEY and CDR2 SVGEGT. V was trimmed by 2 bases and J by 0 bases, leaving 14 bases between them. This CDR3 is built from 16 residues. The DNA for the CDR3 is TGTGCCAGCAGTTACCGGCGTGGGAGTATCTCCTACGAGCAGTACTTC. It codes for CASSYRRGSISYEQYF.

The chain joins TRBV11-3 to TRBJ2-3; 7 bases map to TRBD2. The CDR3 runs to 12 residues. The germline CDR1 and CDR2 sequences are SGHNT and YENEEA. J was trimmed by 9 bases and V by 8 bases; bases with no gene match: 8. CDR3 nucleotides: TGTGCCAGCGCACTTGGGGGAGGGACGCAGTATTTT. It translates to CASALGGGTQYF.

The genes are TRBV7-2 and TRBJ2-4; D gene uncertain. Germline CDR1 SGHTA, CDR2 FQGNSA. The length of the CDR3 is 11 residues. With 5 bases removed from V and 6 bases from J, the gap between germline ends came to 5 bases. The CDR3 is CASSNINIQYF. CDR3 bases: TGTGCCAGCAGCAACATAAACATTCAGTACTTC. Supplemented by reference TRBV7-2 and TRBJ2-4, the full variable domain reads GAGVSQSPSNKVTEKGKDVELRCDPISGHTALYWYRQSLGQGLEFLIYFQGNSAPDKSGLPSDRFSAERTGGSVSTLTIQRTQQEDSAVYLCASSNINIQYFGAGTRLSVL.

V and J are TRBV27 and TRBJ1-2; 7 nucleotides agree with TRBD1. This CDR3 is built from 13 residues. The V segment lost 5 bases and the J segment 4 bases; nucleotides outside the gene matches: 4. Germline CDR1 reads MNHEY; CDR2 reads SMNVEV (reference sequence). The chain's CDR3 is CASSPDRFYGYTF. The CDR3, as DNA: TGTGCCAGCAGTCCGGACAGGTTCTATGGCTACACCTTC.

This clone occurred once. The chain uses TRBV28 and TRBJ1-5; D not certain. The germline gives CDR1 MDHEN, CDR2 SYDVKM. CDR3 length: 12 residues. With 7 bases removed from V and 2 bases from J, the gap between germline ends came to 6 bases. CDR3 loop: CASNQGNQPQHF. CDR3 coding DNA: TGTGCCAGCAACCAGGGCAATCAGCCCCAGCATTTT.

J is TRBJ2-7 and V is TRBV28, with TRBD2 identical over 10 bases. J was trimmed by 0 bases and V by 6 bases; bases with no gene match: 5. In germline, CDR1 is MDHEN, CDR2 SYDVKM. The CDR3 runs 15 residues. The CDR3 loop is CASREVAGGSYEQYF. The CDR3 DNA follows: TGTGCCAGCAGGGAGGTAGCGGGAGGCTCCTACGAGCAGTACTTC.

CDR3 protein: CASSVEVGENTEAFF. The CDR3 nucleotides read TGTGCCAGCAGCGTAGAGGTAGGGGAGAACACTGAAGCTTTCTTT. The chain couples TRBV9 to TRBJ1-1; perhaps TRBD1 as D (5 bases). The CDR3 length is 15 residues. Germline assignment: CDR1 SGDLS and CDR2 YYNGEE. V was clipped by 0 bases and J by 1 base, with 10 bases between them. Full variable domain (remainder filled in from reference TRBV9 and TRBJ1-1): DSGVTQTPKHLITATGQRVTLRCSPRSGDLSVYWYQQSLDQGLQFLIQYYNGEERAKGNILERFSAQQFPDLHSELNLSSLELGDSALYFCASSVEVGENTEAFFGQGTRLTVV.

The J gene is TRBJ2-1, the V gene TRBV21-1; no DNA check was done on the table's D call, TRBD2. TRBV21-1 is shown as a pseudogene. The CDR3 sequence is 19 residues long. CDR3 region: CASSKFSALRTITYNEQFF. In DNA, the CDR3 is TGTGCCAGCAGCAAATTTAGCGCGTTGAGGACTATAACCTACAATGAGCAGTTCTTC.

V and J are TRBV21-1 and TRBJ2-7; the DNA was not compared with TRBD2, the D call given in the table. TRBV21-1 is termed a pseudogene. The CDR3 consists of 13 residues. The CDR3: CASSGTTIYEQYF. The CDR3 region has the DNA TGTGCCAGCAGCGGGACTACGATCTACGAGCAGTACTTC.

This rearrangement joins TRBV28 to TRBJ1-2; D unclear. The germline V gene has CDR1 MDHEN and CDR2 SYDVKM. The CDR3 spans 13 residues. Trimming removed 3 bases from V and 1 base from J, with 6 bases in between. This CDR3 reads CASSFPLNYGYTF. The CDR3 nucleotides read TGTGCCAGCAGTTTCCCACTTAACTATGGCTACACCTTC.